This T cell receptor beta chain emerged from a study of blood T cell repertoires in COVID-19. Study summary: COVID-19 samples, acute and convalescent, were from the United States, Italy and Spain. In each case, the material was cDNA or gDNA derived from T cells, B-cell-depleted T cells, or PBMCs.

The authors' processing: The assay estimated nucleated cells by amplifying reference gene primers. TCRdb's table, derived via immunoSEQ multiplex PCR, lists solely in-frame clones and lacks some. Clone size and the V and J calls come from that table; the DNA yielded D and trimming. This sample has 58,000 or so clones, with less than 90% found just once. Germline values: CDR1 KGHDR, CDR2 SFDVKD. CDR3 length: 17 amino acids. V shed 0 bases, J shed 6 bases, and the junction held 7 bases outside the gene matches. The V and J genes are TRBV24-1 and TRBJ2-3, with 11 bases that match TRBD2. Sequencing was carried out using peripheral blood. The source is a woman between 65 and 79 years old with active COVID-19. The CDR3 DNA follows: TGTGCCACCAGTGATTTGGCGCTAGCGGGAGGCTCTGATACGCAGTATTTT. Amino acids: CATSDLALAGGSDTQYF.